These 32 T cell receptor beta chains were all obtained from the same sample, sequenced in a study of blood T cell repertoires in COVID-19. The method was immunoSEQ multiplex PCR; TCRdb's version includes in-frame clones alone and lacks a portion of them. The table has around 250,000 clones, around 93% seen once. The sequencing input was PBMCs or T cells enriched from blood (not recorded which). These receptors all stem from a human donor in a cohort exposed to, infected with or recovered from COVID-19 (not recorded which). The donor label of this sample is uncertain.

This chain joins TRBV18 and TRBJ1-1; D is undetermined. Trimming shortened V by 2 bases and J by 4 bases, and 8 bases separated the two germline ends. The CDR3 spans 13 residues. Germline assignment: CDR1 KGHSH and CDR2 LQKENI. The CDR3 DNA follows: TGTGCCAGCTCACCAGGGCGGGCCACTGAAGCTTTCTTT. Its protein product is CASSPGRATEAFF.

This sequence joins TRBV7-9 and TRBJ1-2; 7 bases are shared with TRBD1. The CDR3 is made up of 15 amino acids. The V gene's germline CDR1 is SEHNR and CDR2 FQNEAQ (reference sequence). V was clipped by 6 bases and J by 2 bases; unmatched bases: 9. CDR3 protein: CASRALGGQNYGYTF. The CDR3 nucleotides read TGTGCCAGCAGAGCCTTGGGGGGACAGAACTATGGCTACACCTTC.

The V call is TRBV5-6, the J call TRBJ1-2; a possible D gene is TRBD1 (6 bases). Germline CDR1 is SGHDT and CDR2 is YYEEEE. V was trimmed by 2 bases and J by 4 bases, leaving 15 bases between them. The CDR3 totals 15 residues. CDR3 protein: CASSFGEGGAYGYTF. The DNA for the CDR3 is TGTGCCAGCAGCTTTGGAGAGGGGGGGGCCTATGGCTACACCTTC.

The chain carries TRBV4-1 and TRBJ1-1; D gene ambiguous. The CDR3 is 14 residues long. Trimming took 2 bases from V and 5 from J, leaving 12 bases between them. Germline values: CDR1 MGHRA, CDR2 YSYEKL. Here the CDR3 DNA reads TGCGCCAGCAGCCAATCCCGAGTGAGGACTGAAGCTTTCTTT. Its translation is CASSQSRVRTEAFF.

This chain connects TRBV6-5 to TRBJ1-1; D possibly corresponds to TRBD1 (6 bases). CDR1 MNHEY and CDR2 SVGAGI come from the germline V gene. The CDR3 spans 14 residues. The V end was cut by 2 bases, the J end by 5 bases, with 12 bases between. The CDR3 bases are TGTGCCAGCAGTTACAGGGGGGGGATGACTGAAGCTTTCTTT. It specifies CASSYRGGMTEAFF.

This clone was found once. Here the CDR3 DNA reads TGTGCCAGCAGCTCCCGGGACAGGGGAGAGGGAAGGGTGCTGTTTTTT. The encoded protein is CASSSRDRGEGRVLFF. The chain uses TRBV7-9 and TRBJ1-4; 10 bases are shared with TRBD1. With 4 bases clipped from V and 14 bases from J, the junction kept 16 bases outside the gene matches. Germline assignment: CDR1 SEHNR and CDR2 FQNEAQ (reference sequence). This CDR3 region has 16 residues.

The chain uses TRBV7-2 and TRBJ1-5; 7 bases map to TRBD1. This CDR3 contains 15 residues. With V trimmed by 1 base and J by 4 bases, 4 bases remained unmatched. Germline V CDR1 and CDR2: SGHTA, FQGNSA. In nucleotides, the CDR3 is TGTGCCAGCAGCTTAGGTCCAGGGGGTAATCAGCCCCAGCATTTT. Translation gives CASSLGPGGNQPQHF.

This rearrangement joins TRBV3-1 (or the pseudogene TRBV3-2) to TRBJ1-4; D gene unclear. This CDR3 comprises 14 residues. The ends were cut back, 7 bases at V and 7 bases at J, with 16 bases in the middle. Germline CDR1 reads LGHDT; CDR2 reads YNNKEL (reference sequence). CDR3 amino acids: CASTPRGLGEKLFF. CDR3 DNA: TGTGCCAGCACCCCTCGAGGCTTGGGTGAAAAACTGTTTTTT.

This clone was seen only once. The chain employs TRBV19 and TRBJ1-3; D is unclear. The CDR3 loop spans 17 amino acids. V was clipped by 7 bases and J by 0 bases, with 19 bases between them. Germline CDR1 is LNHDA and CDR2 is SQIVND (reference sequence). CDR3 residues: CASNPGRATLSGNTIYF. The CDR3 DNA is TGTGCCAGTAACCCGGGAAGGGCCACACTCTCTGGAAACACCATATATTTT.

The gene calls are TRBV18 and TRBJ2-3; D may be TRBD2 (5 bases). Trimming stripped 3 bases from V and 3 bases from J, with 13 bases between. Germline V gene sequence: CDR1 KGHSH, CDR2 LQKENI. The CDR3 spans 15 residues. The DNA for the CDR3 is TGTGCCAGCTCACCGTACGGGCGCGGGACAGATACGCAGTATTTT. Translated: CASSPYGRGTDTQYF.

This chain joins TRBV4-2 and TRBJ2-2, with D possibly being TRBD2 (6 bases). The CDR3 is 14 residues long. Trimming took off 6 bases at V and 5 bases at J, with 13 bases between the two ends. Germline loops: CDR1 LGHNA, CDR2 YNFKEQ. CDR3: CASSQGGGTGELFF. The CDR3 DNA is TGTGCCAGCAGTCAGGGAGGAGGAACCGGGGAGCTGTTTTTT.

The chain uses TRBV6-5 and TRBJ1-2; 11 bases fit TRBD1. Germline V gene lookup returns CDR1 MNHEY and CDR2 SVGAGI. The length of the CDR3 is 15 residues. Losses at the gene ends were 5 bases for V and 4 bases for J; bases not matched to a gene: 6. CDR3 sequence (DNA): TGTGCCAGCAGTCCCGGGACAGGGGGGGGCTATGGCTACACCTTC. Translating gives CASSPGTGGGYGYTF.

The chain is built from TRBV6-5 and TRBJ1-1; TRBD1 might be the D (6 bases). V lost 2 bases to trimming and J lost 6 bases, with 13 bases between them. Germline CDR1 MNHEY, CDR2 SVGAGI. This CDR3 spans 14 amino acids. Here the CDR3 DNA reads TGTGCCAGCAGTTACGGGGGCACTCGTCCTGAAGCTTTCTTT. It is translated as CASSYGGTRPEAFF.

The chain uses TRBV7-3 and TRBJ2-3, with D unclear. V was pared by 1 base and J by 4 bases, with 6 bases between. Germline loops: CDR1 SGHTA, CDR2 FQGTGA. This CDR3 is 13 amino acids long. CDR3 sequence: CASSLIPSDTQYF. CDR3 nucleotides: TGTGCCAGCAGCTTAATCCCGTCAGATACGCAGTATTTT. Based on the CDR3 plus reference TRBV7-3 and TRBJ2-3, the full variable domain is GAGVSQTPSNKVTEKGKYVELRCDPISGHTALYWYRQSLGQGPEFLIYFQGTGAADDSGLPNDRFFAVRPEGSVSTLKIQRTERGDSAVYLCASSLIPSDTQYFGPGTRLTVL.

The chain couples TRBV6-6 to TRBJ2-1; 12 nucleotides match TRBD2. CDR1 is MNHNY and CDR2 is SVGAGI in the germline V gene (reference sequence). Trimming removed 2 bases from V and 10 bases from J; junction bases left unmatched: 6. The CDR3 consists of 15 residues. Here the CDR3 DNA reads TGTGCCAGCAGTTACGGACTAGCGGGGCTCGAGGAGCAGTTCTTC. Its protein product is CASSYGLAGLEEQFF.

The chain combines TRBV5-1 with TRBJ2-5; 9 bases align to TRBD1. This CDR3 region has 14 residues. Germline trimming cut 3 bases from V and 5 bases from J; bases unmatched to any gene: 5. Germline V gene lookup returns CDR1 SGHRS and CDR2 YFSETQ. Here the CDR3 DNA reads TGCGCCAGCAGCTGGGGACAGGGTGGGGAGACCCAGTACTTC. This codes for CASSWGQGGETQYF.

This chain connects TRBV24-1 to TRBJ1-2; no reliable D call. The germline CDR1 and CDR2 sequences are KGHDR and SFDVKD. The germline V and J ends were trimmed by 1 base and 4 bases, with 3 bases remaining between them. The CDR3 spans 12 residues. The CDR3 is CATSDFSYGYTF. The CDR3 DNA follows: TGTGCCACCAGTGATTTCAGCTATGGCTACACCTTC.

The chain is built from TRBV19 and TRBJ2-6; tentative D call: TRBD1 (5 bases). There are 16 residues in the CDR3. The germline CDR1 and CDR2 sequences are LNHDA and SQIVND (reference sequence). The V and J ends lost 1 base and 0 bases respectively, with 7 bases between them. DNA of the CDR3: TGTGCCAGTAGTATAGGAAGGGGCTCTGGGGCCAACGTCCTGACTTTC. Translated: CASSIGRGSGANVLTF. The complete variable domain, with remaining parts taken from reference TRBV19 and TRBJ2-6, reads DGGITQSPKYLFRKEGQNVTLSCEQNLNHDAMYWYRQDPGQGLRLIYYSQIVNDFQKGDIAEGYSVSREKKESFPLTVTSAQKNPTAFYLCASSIGRGSGANVLTFGAGSRLTVL.

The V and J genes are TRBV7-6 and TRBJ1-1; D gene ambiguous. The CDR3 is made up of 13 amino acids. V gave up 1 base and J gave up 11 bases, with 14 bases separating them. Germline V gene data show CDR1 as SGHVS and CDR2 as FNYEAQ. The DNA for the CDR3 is TGTGCCAGCAGCTTAGGGCCGGGTAAAGGCGCTTTCTTT. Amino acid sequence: CASSLGPGKGAFF.

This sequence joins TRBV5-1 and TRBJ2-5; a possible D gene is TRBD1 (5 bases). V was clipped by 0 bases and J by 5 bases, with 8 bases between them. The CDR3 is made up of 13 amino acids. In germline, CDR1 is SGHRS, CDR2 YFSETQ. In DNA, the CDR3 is TGCGCCAGCAGCTTGGGGGCAGGGGAGACCCAGTACTTC. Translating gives CASSLGAGETQYF.

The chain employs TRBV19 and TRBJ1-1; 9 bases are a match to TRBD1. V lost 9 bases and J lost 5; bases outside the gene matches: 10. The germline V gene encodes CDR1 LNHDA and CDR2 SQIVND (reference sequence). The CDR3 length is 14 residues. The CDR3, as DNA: TGTGCCAGCGGGGAGACAGGGGGGAATACTGAAGCTTTCTTT. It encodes CASGETGGNTEAFF.

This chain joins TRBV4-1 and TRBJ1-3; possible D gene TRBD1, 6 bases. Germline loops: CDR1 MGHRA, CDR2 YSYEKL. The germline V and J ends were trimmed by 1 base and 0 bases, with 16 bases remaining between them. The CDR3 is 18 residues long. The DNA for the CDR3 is TGCGCCAGCAGCCAAGGAAGACAGGCCTCCCTCTCTGGAAACACCATATATTTT. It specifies CASSQGRQASLSGNTIYF.

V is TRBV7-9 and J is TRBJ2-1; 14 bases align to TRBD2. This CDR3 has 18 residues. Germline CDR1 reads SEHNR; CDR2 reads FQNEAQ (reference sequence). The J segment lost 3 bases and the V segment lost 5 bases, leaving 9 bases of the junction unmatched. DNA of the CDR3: TGTGCCAGCAGCCCAGGGCCGGGACTAGCGGGGGACTACAATGAGCAGTTCTTC. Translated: CASSPGPGLAGDYNEQFF.

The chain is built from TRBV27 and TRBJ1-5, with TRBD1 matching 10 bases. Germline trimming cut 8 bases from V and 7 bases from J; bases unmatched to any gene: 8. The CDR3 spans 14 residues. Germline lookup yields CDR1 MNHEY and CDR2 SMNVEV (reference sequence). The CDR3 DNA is TGTGCCAGCGGGACAGGGGCTCTGAGGCAGCCCCAGCATTTT. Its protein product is CASGTGALRQPQHF.

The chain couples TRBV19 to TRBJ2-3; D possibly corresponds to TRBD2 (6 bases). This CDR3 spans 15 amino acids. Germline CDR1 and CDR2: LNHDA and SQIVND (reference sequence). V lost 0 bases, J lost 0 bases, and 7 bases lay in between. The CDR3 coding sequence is TGTGCCAGTAGTATAGAGGGGACTAGCACAGATACGCAGTATTTT. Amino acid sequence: CASSIEGTSTDTQYF.

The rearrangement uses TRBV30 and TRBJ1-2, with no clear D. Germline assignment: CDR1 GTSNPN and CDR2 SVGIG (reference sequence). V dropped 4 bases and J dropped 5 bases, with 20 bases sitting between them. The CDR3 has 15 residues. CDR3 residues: CAWTLSTTPRYGYTF. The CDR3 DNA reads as TGTGCCTGGACTCTATCTACTACCCCTCGGTATGGCTACACCTTC.

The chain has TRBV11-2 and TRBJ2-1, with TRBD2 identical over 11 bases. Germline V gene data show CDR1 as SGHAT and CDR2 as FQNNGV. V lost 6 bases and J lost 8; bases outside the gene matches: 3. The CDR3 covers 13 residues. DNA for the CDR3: TGTGCCAGCAGAGGACTAGCGGGCCATGAGCAGTTCTTC. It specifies CASRGLAGHEQFF. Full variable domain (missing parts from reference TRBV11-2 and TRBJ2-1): EAGVAQSPRYKIIEKRQSVAFWCNPISGHATLYWYQQILGQGPKLLIQFQNNGVVDDSQLPKDRFSAERLKGVDSTLKIQPAKLEDSAVYLCASRGLAGHEQFFGPGTRLTVL.

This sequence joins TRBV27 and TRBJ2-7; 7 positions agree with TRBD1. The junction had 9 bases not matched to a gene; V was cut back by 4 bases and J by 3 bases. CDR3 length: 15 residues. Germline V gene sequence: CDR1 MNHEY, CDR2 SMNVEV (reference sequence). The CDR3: CASSSIGGRLYEQYF. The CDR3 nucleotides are TGTGCCAGCAGTTCGATAGGGGGCCGCCTCTACGAGCAGTACTTC.

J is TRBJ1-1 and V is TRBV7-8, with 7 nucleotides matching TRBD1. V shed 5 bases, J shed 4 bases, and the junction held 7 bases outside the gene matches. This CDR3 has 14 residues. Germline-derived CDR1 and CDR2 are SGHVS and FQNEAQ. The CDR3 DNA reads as TGTGCCAGCAGCCTCGACAGGGTGGGCACTGAAGCTTTCTTT. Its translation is CASSLDRVGTEAFF.

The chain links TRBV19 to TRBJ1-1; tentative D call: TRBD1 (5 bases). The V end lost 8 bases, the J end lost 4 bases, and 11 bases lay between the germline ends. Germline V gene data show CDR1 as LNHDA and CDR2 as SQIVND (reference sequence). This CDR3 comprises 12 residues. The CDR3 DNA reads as TGTGCCAGTTCCGGGGGGATCACTGAAGCTTTCTTT. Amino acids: CASSGGITEAFF.

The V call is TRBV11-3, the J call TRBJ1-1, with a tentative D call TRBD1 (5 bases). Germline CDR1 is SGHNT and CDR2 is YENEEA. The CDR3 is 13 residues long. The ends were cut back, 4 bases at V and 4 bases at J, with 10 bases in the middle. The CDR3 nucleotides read TGTGCCAGCAGCTCAGGGCACCGCACTGAAGCTTTCTTT. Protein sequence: CASSSGHRTEAFF.

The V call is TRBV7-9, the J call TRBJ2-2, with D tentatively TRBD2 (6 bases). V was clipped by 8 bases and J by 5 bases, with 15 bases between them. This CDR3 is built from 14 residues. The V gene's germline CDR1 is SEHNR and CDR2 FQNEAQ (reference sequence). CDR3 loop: CASAPSSGTGELFF. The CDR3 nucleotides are TGTGCCAGCGCCCCCTCGAGCGGGACCGGGGAGCTGTTTTTT.